The entry that follows covers one T cell receptor beta chain sequence. Its antigen remains unidentified. The germline V gene encodes CDR1 GTSNPN and CDR2 SVGIG (reference sequence). V lost 5 bases, J lost 5 bases, and 4 bases stayed unmatched. The CDR3 is 13 amino acids. Time point: pretreatment peripheral blood. This record belongs to a study of PD-L1 blockade in urothelial cancer. Regarding the study as a whole: Tumor-associated clones in blood expanded more at 3 weeks in durable-benefit patients.

TCR analog templates of synthetic origin were spiked into each PCR. The table came from immunoSEQ multiplex PCR; TCRdb's copy has only in-frame clones and leaves some out. The sample includes tens of thousands of clones, about four fifths of them seen just once. This sample comprised PBMCs, obtained around atezolizumab (anti-PD-L1) treatment. V usage is TRBV30 and J usage is TRBJ2-5; TRBD2 agrees at 11 bases. This clonotype was sampled from a man between 65 and 79 years old with urothelial cancer. CDR3 protein: CAWELAGVETQYF. DNA of the CDR3: TGTGCCTGGGAACTAGCGGGAGTTGAGACCCAGTACTTC.